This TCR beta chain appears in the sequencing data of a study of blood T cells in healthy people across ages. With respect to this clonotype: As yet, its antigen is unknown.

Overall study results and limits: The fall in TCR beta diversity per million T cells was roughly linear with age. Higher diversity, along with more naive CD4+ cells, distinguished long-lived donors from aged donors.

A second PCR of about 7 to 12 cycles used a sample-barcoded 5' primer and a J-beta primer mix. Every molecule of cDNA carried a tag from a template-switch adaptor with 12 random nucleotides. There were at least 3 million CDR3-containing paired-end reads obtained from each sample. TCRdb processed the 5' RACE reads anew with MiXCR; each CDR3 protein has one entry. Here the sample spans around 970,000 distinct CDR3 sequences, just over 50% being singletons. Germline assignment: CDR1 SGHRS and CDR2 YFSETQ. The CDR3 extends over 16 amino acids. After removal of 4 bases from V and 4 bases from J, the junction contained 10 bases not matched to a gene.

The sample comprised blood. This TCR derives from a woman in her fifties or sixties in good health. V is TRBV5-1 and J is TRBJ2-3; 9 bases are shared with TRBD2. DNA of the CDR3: TGCGCCAGCAGCGGGGGACCCGCGGGAGGGCCAGATACGCAGTATTTT. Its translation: CASSGGPAGGPDTQYF.